This T cell receptor (beta chain) was retrieved from a study of blood T cell repertoires in COVID-19. This CDR3 has 13 amino acids. Looked up from germline, CDR1 is SGHNT and CDR2 is YENEEA. Trimming removed 5 bases from V and 5 bases from J, with 13 bases in between. This table comes from immunoSEQ multiplex PCR, and its TCRdb copy is limited to in-frame clones, with some not included. This sample yields about 270,000 clones, of which around 86% are seen a single time; under 3% belongs to the top ten. Adults between roughly 18 and 95 years of age took part from fewer than 30 US areas. This chain links TRBV11-3 with TRBJ2-7; D uncertain. Sequences were obtained from PBMCs or T cells enriched from blood (not recorded which). The sequence was collected from a woman younger than 30 who had recovered from COVID-19. The CDR3 DNA reads TGTGCCAGCAGCCAGGTGGCTGTACACGAGCAGTACTTC. Its translation is CASSQVAVHEQYF. Full variable domain (remainder filled in from reference TRBV11-3 and TRBJ2-7): EAGVVQSPRYKIIEKKQPVAFWCNPISGHNTLYWYLQNLGQGPELLIRYENEEAVDDSQLPKDRFSAERLKGVDSTLKIQPAELGDSAVYLCASSQVAVHEQYFGPGTRLTVT.